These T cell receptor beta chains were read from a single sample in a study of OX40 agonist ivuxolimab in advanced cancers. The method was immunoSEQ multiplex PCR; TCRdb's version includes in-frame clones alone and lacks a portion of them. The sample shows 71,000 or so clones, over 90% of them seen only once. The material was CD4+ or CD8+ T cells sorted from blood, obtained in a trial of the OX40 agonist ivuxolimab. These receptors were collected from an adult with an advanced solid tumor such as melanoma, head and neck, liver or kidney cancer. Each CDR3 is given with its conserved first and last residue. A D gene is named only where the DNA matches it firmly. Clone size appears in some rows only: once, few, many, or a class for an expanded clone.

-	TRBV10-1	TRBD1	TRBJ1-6	TGCGCCAGCAGTGACCCGGACAGGGGGAATTCACCCCTCCACTTT	CASSDPDRGNSPLHF
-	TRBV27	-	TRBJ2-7	TGTGCCAGCAGGTATAGCGGCGAGCAGTACTTC	CASRYSGEQYF
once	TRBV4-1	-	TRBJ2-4	TGCGCCAGCAGCCCGAACAGGGCGGGGGACATTCAGTACTTC	CASSPNRAGDIQYF
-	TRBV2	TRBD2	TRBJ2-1	TGTGCCAGCTGTAGCGGGAGCTCCTACAATGAGCAGTTCTTC	CASCSGSSYNEQFF
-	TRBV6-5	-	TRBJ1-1	TGTGCCAGCAGTTATTACGGGCTAGGGACTGAAGCTTTCTTT	CASSYYGLGTEAFF
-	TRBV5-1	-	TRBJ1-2	TGCGCCAGCAGCGGTGAGGGGGAGTTGGAAGGCTACACCTTC	CASSGEGELEGYTF
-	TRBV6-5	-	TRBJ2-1	TGTGCCAGCAGTAGCTTGGGGGGTACCTACAATGAGCAGTTCTTC	CASSSLGGTYNEQFF
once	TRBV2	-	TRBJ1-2	TGTGCCAGCAGTGACTGGGGCCGTAACTATGGCTACACCTTC	CASSDWGRNYGYTF
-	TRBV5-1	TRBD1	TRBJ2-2	TGCGCCAGCCGCCGGGACAGCGGGGAGCTGTTTTTT	CASRRDSGELFF
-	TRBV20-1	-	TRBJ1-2	TGCAGTGCCAGGACAGTCTATGGCTACACCTTC	CSARTVYGYTF
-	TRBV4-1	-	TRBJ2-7	TGCGCCAGCAGCCAAGGCAGGGGATCCTCCTACGAGCAGTACTTC	CASSQGRGSSYEQYF
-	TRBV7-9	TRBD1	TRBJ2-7	TGTGCCAGCAGCTTACGGCCGGGACAGACCTACGAGCAGTACTTC	CASSLRPGQTYEQYF
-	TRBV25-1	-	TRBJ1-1	TGTGCCAGCAGTTCGGGTTTATTAGGGGGCACTGAAGCTTTCTTT	CASSSGLLGGTEAFF
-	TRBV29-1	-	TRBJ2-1	TGCAGCGTTGAAGGCGAATCCGGCAATGAGCAGTTCTTC	CSVEGESGNEQFF
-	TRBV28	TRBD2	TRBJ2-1	TGTGCCAGCAGACTCGGGACTAGCGGGAGGGAGGAGCAGTTCTTC	CASRLGTSGREEQFF
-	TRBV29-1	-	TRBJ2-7	TGCAGCGTTATCCTTCAGGGCCACGAGCAGTACTTC	CSVILQGHEQYF
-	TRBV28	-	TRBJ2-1	TGTGCCAGCAGTTTAACGGATCTACGGGGAAGCTCCTACAATGAGCAGTTCTTC	CASSLTDLRGSSYNEQFF
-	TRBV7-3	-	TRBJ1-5	TGTGCCAGCAGCTTAACGGGGGTCGAAAGGCGGCCCCAGCATTTT	CASSLTGVERRPQHF
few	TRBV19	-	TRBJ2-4	TGTGCCAGTAGCCGGGGGGCAGGCGGAAACATTCAGTACTTC	CASSRGAGGNIQYF
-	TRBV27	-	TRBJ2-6	TGTGCCAGCAGCTGGCTCTCTGGGGCCAACGTCCTGACTTTC	CASSWLSGANVLTF
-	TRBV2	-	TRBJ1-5	TGTGCCAGCAGTGAGAATTGGGGGCCTAGCAATCAGCCCCAGCATTTT	CASSENWGPSNQPQHF
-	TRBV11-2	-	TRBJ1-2	TGTGCCAGCGGACCCCCGGGACACACTAACTATGGCTACACCTTC	CASGPPGHTNYGYTF
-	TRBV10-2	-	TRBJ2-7	TGCGCCAGCTCCGTGGGCCTTCCTACCTACGAGCAGTACTTC	CASSVGLPTYEQYF
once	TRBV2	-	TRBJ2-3	TGTGCCAGCAGAACCACAGCCGATACGCAGTATTTT	CASRTTADTQYF
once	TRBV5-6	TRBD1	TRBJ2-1	TGTGCCAGCAGCTTGGTAGGCTCCGGGACAGGGCTCAATGAGCAGTTCTTC	CASSLVGSGTGLNEQFF
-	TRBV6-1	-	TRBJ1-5	TGTGCCAGCAGGCAGGGGATTCAGCCCCAGCATTTT	CASRQGIQPQHF
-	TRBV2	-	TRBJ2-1	TGTGCCAGCAGTGAAGGAGATGAGCAGTTCTTC	CASSEGDEQFF
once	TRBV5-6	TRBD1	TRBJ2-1	TGTGCCAGCAGCGGGACCGGGACAGGGGCCTACAATGAGCAGTTCTTC	CASSGTGTGAYNEQFF
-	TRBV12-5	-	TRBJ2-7	TGTGCTAGTGGTTTGGTACAGGGTAGCGTAACCTACGAGCAGTACTTC	CASGLVQGSVTYEQYF
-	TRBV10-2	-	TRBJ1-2	TGCGCCAGCAGTGAAACGGGTCCCTATGGCTACACCTTC	CASSETGPYGYTF
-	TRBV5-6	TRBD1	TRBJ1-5	TGTGCCAGCAGCTCGGGACAGTTTAACCAGCCCCAGCATTTT	CASSSGQFNQPQHF
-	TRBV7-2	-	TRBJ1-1	TGTGCCAGCAGCTTGTACAAAGGCACTGAAGCTTTCTTT	CASSLYKGTEAFF
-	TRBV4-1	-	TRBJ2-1	TGCGCCAGCAGCCAAGAGTCGGTGAGCTCCTACAATGAGCAGTTCTTC	CASSQESVSSYNEQFF
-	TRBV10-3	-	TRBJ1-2	TGTGCCATCAGTGAGTCCCGAGCAGGGAACTATGGCTACACCTTC	CAISESRAGNYGYTF
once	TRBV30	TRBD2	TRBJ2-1	TGTGCCTGGACTTGGGGGGGGAGCTCCTACAATGAGCAGTTCTTC	CAWTWGGSSYNEQFF
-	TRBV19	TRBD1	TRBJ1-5	TGTGCCAGTAGTACCTGGACAGGGTCGGGCAATCAGCCCCAGCATTTT	CASSTWTGSGNQPQHF
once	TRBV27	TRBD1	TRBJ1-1	TGTGCCAGCAGTTTTGACAGGGATTCCTATGAAGCTTTCTTT	CASSFDRDSYEAFF
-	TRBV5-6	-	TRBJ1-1	TGTGCCAGCAGCTTGGGTTTGGGGACGGATGGCACTGAAGCTTTCTTT	CASSLGLGTDGTEAFF
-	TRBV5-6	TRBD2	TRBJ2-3	TGTGCCAGCAGCTCCGTGGGGGGAGGGCGTAATACGCAGTATTTT	CASSSVGGGRNTQYF
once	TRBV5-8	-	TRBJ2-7	TGTGCCAGCAGCTTGGGGTCCCCAGCTTCCTACGAGCAGTACTTC	CASSLGSPASYEQYF
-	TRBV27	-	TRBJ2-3	TGTGCCAGCAGCTGGGGGGTTAGCACAGATACGCAGTATTTT	CASSWGVSTDTQYF
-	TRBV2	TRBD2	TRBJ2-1	TGTGCCAGCAGTGGGGTGACTAGCGGGAGGACTGAGCAGTTCTTC	CASSGVTSGRTEQFF
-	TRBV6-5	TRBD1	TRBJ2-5	TGTGCCAGCAGTTACGGGACAGGACGAGAGACCCAGTACTTC	CASSYGTGRETQYF
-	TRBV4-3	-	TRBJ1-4	TGCGCCAGCTCTGACGGGGGCCCTAATGAAAAACTGTTTTTT	CASSDGGPNEKLFF
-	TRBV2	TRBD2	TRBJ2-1	TGTGCCAGCAGTGAAGCGCCTGGAGCGGGGGAGCAGTTCTTC	CASSEAPGAGEQFF
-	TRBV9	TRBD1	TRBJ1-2	TGTGCCAGCAGCGGAATCCGGGACAGGGGAGCGGATGGCTACACCTTC	CASSGIRDRGADGYTF
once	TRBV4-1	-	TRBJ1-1	TGCGCCAGCAGCCTACAACCCCCCCCTACGACGAACACTGAAGCTTTCTTT	CASSLQPPPTTNTEAFF
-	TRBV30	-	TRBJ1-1	TGTGCCTGGAGTCCCGGGTGGAACACTGAAGCTTTCTTT	CAWSPGWNTEAFF
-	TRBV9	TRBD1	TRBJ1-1	TGTGCCAGCAGTGCCTGGGGACAGTCGGACACTGAAGCTTTCTTT	CASSAWGQSDTEAFF
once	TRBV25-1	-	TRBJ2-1	TGTGCCAGCAGCCAGGGGATCATCTCCTACAATGAGCAGTTCTTC	CASSQGIISYNEQFF
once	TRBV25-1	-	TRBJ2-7	TGTGCCAGCAGTGGCCGGACAGTTCTATACGAGCAGTACTTC	CASSGRTVLYEQYF
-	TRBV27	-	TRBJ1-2	TGTGCCAGCAGTTTATGGCGGGGCTCCTATGGCTACACCTTC	CASSLWRGSYGYTF
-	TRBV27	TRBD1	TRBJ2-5	TGTGCCAGCAGTGTGGGACAGCCACAAGAGACCCAGTACTTC	CASSVGQPQETQYF
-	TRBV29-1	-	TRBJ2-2	TGCAGCGTAATAGGGTGGGGAACCACCGGGGAGCTGTTTTTT	CSVIGWGTTGELFF